Listed here is a single TCR beta chain. One end of the junction fails to match germline, which may point to a read error. Germline CDR1 and CDR2: MNHNS and SASEGT. This CDR3 comprises 12 residues. These data are taken from a study of regulatory T cells in long-lasting Graves disease. Stated time point: newly diagnosed GD, antithyroid drugs for less than 3 months. Making the TCR library involved RNA that had been extracted from PBMCs. Researchers made TCR beta libraries by using iRepertoire HTBI primers and running Arm-PCR on CDR3 regions. From the multiplex PCR reads, TCRdb called clonotypes with MiXCR, one entry per CDR3 protein. The sample lists fewer than 650,000 distinct CDR3 sequences, 16% occurring once. The same sample was also used in a study of T cells in Graves' hyperthyroidism and ophthalmopathy.

The sample in question was peripheral blood mononuclear cells (PBMCs), obtained at new diagnosis, from a patient treated with antithyroid drugs. This TCR derives from a man between 18 and 35 years old with Graves disease. V and J are TRBV6-1 and TRBJ2-7; tentatively, D is TRBD2 (6 bases). In DNA form, the CDR3 reads TGTGCCAGCAGCCAGGACTATGGTCTTAGGGGTTTC. This sequence encodes CASSQDYGLRGF.